This passage covers 30 T cell receptor beta chains from one sample sequenced in a study of metastatic and nonmetastatic thyroid tumors. TCRdb re-analyzed the PCR reads using MiXCR. The sample holds about 21,000 clones, approximately 30% seen once. Before thyroid surgery, none of the patients had received any treatment. The sequenced sample consisted of blood. The receptors were gathered from a female donor with papillary thyroid cancer or a benign thyroid nodule (not recorded which). Some clones in this sample may be carry-over from other donors' samples.

As concerns this clone: The CDR3 does not end in the conserved phenylalanine or tryptophan, so this is likely a read error. The DNA is omitted, as the CDR3 cannot be located on it reliably, and the CDR3 follows TCRdb's listing. V usage is TRBV7-9 and J usage is TRBJ1-5; TRBD1, the table's D call, lacks a check against the DNA. The CDR3 is 15 residues long, counting both termini. CDR1 SEHNR and CDR2 FQNEAQ come from the germline V gene (reference sequence). The CDR3: CASSLSSHGGQPEHL.

This clone was found many times. The chain carries TRBV29-1 and TRBJ2-7; 7 bases fit TRBD2. The CDR3 length is 12 residues. Looked up from germline, CDR1 is SQVTM and CDR2 is ANQGSEA. V lost 6 bases to trimming and J lost 5 bases; unmatched junction nucleotides: 7. CDR3: CSVRAGFHEQYF. CDR3 DNA sequence: TGCAGCGTCAGAGCGGGGTTCCACGAGCAGTACTTC.

The chain employs TRBV7-2 and TRBJ1-4; D is perhaps TRBD1 (6 bases). CDR3 length: 15 residues. CDR1 is SGHTA, CDR2 FQGNSA, per germline. V was shortened by 5 bases and J by 8 bases, with 18 bases between the two germline ends. For the CDR3, the DNA is TGTGCCAGCAGCACCTCGACAGGCCCAAACGAAAAACTGTTTTTT. Its translation: CASSTSTGPNEKLFF.

At least ten counts were recorded for this clone. The J gene is TRBJ2-2, the V gene TRBV27, with D tentatively TRBD2 (6 bases). V was clipped by 5 bases and J by 4 bases, with 14 bases between them. Per germline, CDR1 MNHEY and CDR2 SMNVEV (reference sequence). CDR3 size: 15 residues. CDR3 protein: CASSAELAATGELFF. The CDR3 DNA is TGTGCCAGCAGTGCAGAACTAGCAGCCACCGGGGAGCTGTTTTTT.

This clone is judged medium-sized (0.01 to 0.1%). The V call is TRBV6-2 or TRBV6-3, the J call TRBJ2-3, with TRBD1 matching over 11 bases. The CDR3 contains 15 residues. The junction had 8 bases not matched to a gene; V was cut back by 6 bases and J by 6 bases. The V gene's germline CDR1 is MNHEY and CDR2 SVGEGT. CDR3 DNA sequence: TGTGCCAGCAGCCCGGGACAGGGGGATTTTGATACGCAGTATTTT. Residues: CASSPGQGDFDTQYF.

In this sample, this clone turned up many times. The chain recombines TRBV4-3 with TRBJ1-2; 7 bases are shared with TRBD1. The ends lost 1 base at V and 8 bases at J; junction bases unmatched: 7. This CDR3 spans 14 amino acids. From germline, CDR1 is LGHNA and CDR2 YSLEER. DNA for the CDR3: TGCGCCAGCAGCCAAGGAATTCAAGGGGGCGGCTACACCTTC. Translation: CASSQGIQGGGYTF.

This clone was recorded at least ten times. The chain recombines TRBV4-3 with TRBJ2-7; 10 nucleotides line up with TRBD2. This CDR3 spans 17 amino acids. CDR1 LGHNA and CDR2 YSLEER come from the germline V gene. Losses at the gene ends were 4 bases for V and 2 bases for J; bases not matched to a gene: 11. CDR3: CASSPDTGTSVPYEQYF. CDR3 nucleotides: TGCGCCAGCAGCCCGGACACCGGGACTAGCGTTCCCTACGAGCAGTACTTC.

By share, this clone counts as medium-sized. The rearrangement uses TRBV2 and TRBJ2-2; no definite D call. Trimming left V 5 bases short and J 4 bases short, with 26 bases between. This CDR3 is built from 19 residues. Germline loops: CDR1 SNHLY, CDR2 FYNNEI. CDR3 region: CASSLTLPESSSGTGELFF. CDR3 in DNA: TGTGCCAGCAGTCTGACCCTACCCGAATCTTCTTCCGGCACCGGGGAGCTGTTTTTT.

On this clone: The conserved final phenylalanine or tryptophan is absent from the CDR3, which likely points to a read error. This chain joins TRBV20-1 and TRBJ1-1, with D tentatively TRBD1 (5 bases). V was trimmed by 5 bases and J by 8 bases, leaving 15 bases between them. The CDR3 is 12 amino acids. The germline V gene has CDR1 DFQATT and CDR2 SNEGSKA (reference sequence). In DNA, the CDR3 is TGCAGTGCTTTCTCCGGGACTCCGGAAGCTTTCCCC. Residues: CSAFSGTPEAFP.

The V gene is TRBV7-2, the J gene TRBJ2-1, with D perhaps TRBD1 or TRBD2 (6 bases each). The CDR3 contains 14 residues. The germline V gene has CDR1 SGHTA and CDR2 FQGNSA. Trimming took off 5 bases at V and 6 bases at J, with 14 bases between the two ends. CDR3 protein: CASSRGGLVNEQFF. CDR3 DNA sequence: TGTGCCAGCAGCCGTGGGGGGCTCGTCAATGAGCAGTTCTTC.

The chain couples TRBV7-9 to TRBJ2-7; 8 nucleotides match TRBD1. This CDR3 contains 14 residues. With V trimmed by 5 bases and J by 6 bases, 9 bases remained unmatched. The germline V gene has CDR1 SEHNR and CDR2 FQNEAQ (reference sequence). The CDR3 sequence: CASSPDRAASEQYF. CDR3 nucleotides: TGTGCCAGCAGCCCGGACAGGGCCGCCTCCGAGCAGTACTTC.

This clone is labeled medium-sized (0.01 to 0.1%). V usage is TRBV20-1 and J usage is TRBJ1-6, with D maybe TRBD1 (6 bases). This CDR3 spans 16 amino acids. Germline V gene sequence: CDR1 DFQATT, CDR2 SNEGSKA (reference sequence). Trimming took 6 bases from V and 7 from J, leaving 22 bases between them. The CDR3 DNA follows: TGCAGTGCCAGTGCCGTGGGTAAGGGGGGGAATTCACCCCTCCACTTT. It codes for CSASAVGKGGNSPLHF.

This chain joins TRBV5-5 and TRBJ2-3; D possibly corresponds to TRBD2 (5 bases). The ends were cut back, 0 bases at V and 6 bases at J, with 11 bases in the middle. Germline values: CDR1 SGHKS, CDR2 YYEKEE (reference sequence). The CDR3 has 14 residues. The CDR3 DNA reads TGTGCCAGCAGCTTGGCCGGACTGGGCGATACGCAGTATTTT. Amino acid sequence: CASSLAGLGDTQYF.

This clone was detected many times. The chain employs TRBV2 and TRBJ2-1, with 11 bases aligning to TRBD2. With 10 bases clipped from V and 8 bases from J, the junction kept 10 bases outside the gene matches. CDR1 is SNHLY, CDR2 FYNNEI, per germline. CDR3 size: 14 residues. CDR3 in amino acids: CATRSLAGDHEQFF. The DNA for the CDR3 is TGTGCCACCAGATCACTAGCGGGAGACCATGAGCAGTTCTTC.

This clone is medium-sized within its sample. The genes are TRBV9 and TRBJ1-1, with TRBD1 matching over 10 bases. The CDR3 has 15 amino acids. Germline V lookup: CDR1 SGDLS, CDR2 YYNGEE. Trimming removed 3 bases from V and 8 bases from J; junction bases left unmatched: 10. The CDR3 reads CASSGESGTGDEAFF. CDR3 nucleotide sequence: TGTGCCAGCAGCGGCGAGTCCGGGACAGGGGACGAAGCTTTCTTT.

This clone is medium-sized (0.01 to 0.1%) by share. The chain has TRBV19 and TRBJ1-2; TRBD1 agrees at 10 bases. Germline loops: CDR1 LNHDA, CDR2 SQIVND (reference sequence). V gave up 6 bases and J gave up 5 bases; unmatched junction bases: 12. The CDR3 is 16 amino acids. The CDR3 coding sequence is TGTGCCAGTAGAGAAAGGGGCCCGGGACAGGGGTATGGCTACACCTTC. Its protein product is CASRERGPGQGYGYTF.

J is TRBJ2-7 and V is TRBV15; possibly TRBD2 for D (6 bases). This CDR3 region has 18 residues. Trimming cost V 5 bases and J 2 bases, with 25 bases left between them. Germline V CDR1 and CDR2: LNHNV, YYDKDF (reference sequence). This CDR3 reads CATSPDAPHRGRPYEQYF. The CDR3 nucleotides are TGTGCCACCAGCCCAGATGCCCCCCACCGAGGGAGGCCCTACGAGCAGTACTTC.

The chain has TRBV24-1 and TRBJ1-2; TRBD1 matches 8 bases. The CDR3 extends over 13 amino acids. The junction had 3 bases not matched to a gene; V was cut back by 2 bases and J by 8 bases. Germline-derived CDR1 and CDR2 are KGHDR and SFDVKD. The CDR3 region is CATSDSGGRGYTF. For the CDR3, the DNA is TGTGCCACCAGTGATTCAGGGGGCAGAGGCTACACCTTC.

This clone was counted ten times or more. The CDR3 region is CASSLGVIKGETQYF. Here the CDR3 DNA reads TGTGCCAGCAGCTTAGGAGTTATTAAGGGCGAGACCCAGTACTTC. The chain employs TRBV7-3 and TRBJ2-5; D not resolved. The CDR3 extends over 15 amino acids. Trimming pared 2 bases from V and 5 bases from J, leaving 15 bases between. CDR1 SGHTA and CDR2 FQGTGA come from the germline V gene.

The V gene is TRBV7-3, the J gene TRBJ2-2; D is possibly TRBD2 (6 bases). Germline values: CDR1 SGHTA, CDR2 FQGTGA. V was shortened by 3 bases and J by 0 bases, with 17 bases between the two germline ends. This CDR3 region has 18 residues. The chain's CDR3 is CASSFRSPGTSNTGELFF. In DNA form, the CDR3 reads TGTGCCAGCAGCTTCCGCTCCCCCGGGACTTCGAACACCGGGGAGCTGTTTTTT. Combining the CDR3 with reference TRBV7-3 and TRBJ2-2 gives the whole variable domain GAGVSQTPSNKVTEKGKYVELRCDPISGHTALYWYRQSLGQGPEFLIYFQGTGAADDSGLPNDRFFAVRPEGSVSTLKIQRTERGDSAVYLCASSFRSPGTSNTGELFFGEGSRLTVL.

Judged by abundance, this clone is medium-sized (0.01 to 0.1%). J is TRBJ1-2 and V is TRBV19; 9 bases match TRBD1. The J segment lost 5 bases and the V segment lost 6 bases, leaving 10 bases of the junction unmatched. The germline V gene encodes CDR1 LNHDA and CDR2 SQIVND (reference sequence). There are 15 residues in the CDR3. The CDR3 DNA sequence: TGTGCCAGTAGCACCCCGGGACAGGGTTTTTATGGCTACACCTTC. This codes for CASSTPGQGFYGYTF.

This clone was found many times. This chain connects TRBV6-4 to TRBJ2-7, with D possibly matching TRBD1 (6 bases). The CDR3 is 17 residues long. Trimming left V 4 bases short and J 1 base short, with 20 bases between. Looked up from germline, CDR1 is MRHNA and CDR2 is SNTAGT. CDR3 region: CASSVPGFRTESYEQYF. CDR3 nucleotides: TGTGCCAGCAGTGTACCCGGTTTTAGGACAGAATCCTACGAGCAGTACTTC.

Worth noting for this clone: Its ends do not fully match the called genes, so a read error is possible. The chain joins TRBV30 to TRBJ1-1; no clear D. The CDR3 sequence is 14 residues long. Germline CDR1 and CDR2: GTSNPN and SVGIG (reference sequence). The CDR3: CAWRRGTVNSEAFF. The CDR3 DNA sequence: TGTGCCTGGAGGAGAGGTACCGTGAACTCTGAAGCTTTCTTT.

This chain uses TRBV27 with TRBJ2-1; 13 nucleotides match TRBD2. This CDR3 contains 16 residues. The germline CDR1 and CDR2 sequences are MNHEY and SMNVEV (reference sequence). J gave up 8 bases and V 7 bases, and 11 bases lay outside the gene matches. The chain's CDR3 is CASNEGGLAGKYEQFF. CDR3 nucleotides: TGTGCCAGCAATGAAGGGGGACTAGCGGGAAAGTATGAGCAGTTCTTC.

Points on this clone: One end of the junction does not line up with germline, which may come from a read error. This rearrangement joins TRBV5-1 to TRBJ2-6; no firm D call. Germline V gives CDR1 SGHRS, CDR2 YFSETQ. The CDR3 has 15 residues. CDR3 amino acids: CASKLQSSEANVLTF. The CDR3 DNA reads as TGCGCCAGCAAGCTTCAGAGCTCTGAGGCCAACGTCCTGACTTTC.

This clone has at least ten counts. V and J are TRBV5-1 and TRBJ1-4, with D perhaps matching TRBD1 (6 bases). The CDR3 has 15 residues. With 0 bases removed from V and 3 bases from J, the gap between germline ends came to 9 bases. The V gene's germline CDR1 is SGHRS and CDR2 YFSETQ. The CDR3 is CASSLAGAANEKLFF. CDR3 DNA: TGCGCCAGCAGCTTGGCGGGGGCTGCTAATGAAAAACTGTTTTTT.

In this sample, this clone turned up many times. A much larger clone lies a single base off, so this may be a read error. The chain has TRBV7-2 and TRBJ1-1; 7 positions match TRBD1. CDR3 length: 13 amino acids. The V segment lost 11 bases and the J segment 3 bases; nucleotides outside the gene matches: 9. Germline CDR1 reads SGHTA; CDR2 reads FQGNSA. CDR3 residues: CAGNRGWDTEAFF. CDR3 bases: TGTGCCGGCAACAGGGGATGGGACACTGAAGCTTTCTTT.

This clone was observed at least ten times. The gene calls are TRBV12-3 or TRBV12-4 and TRBJ2-3; 15 positions match TRBD2. Trimming removed 5 bases from V and 0 bases from J; junction bases left unmatched: 3. The length of the CDR3 is 17 residues. CDR3 in DNA: TGTGCCAGCAGTCCGGGACTAGCGGGGGGTAGCACAGATACGCAGTATTTT. Its translation is CASSPGLAGGSTDTQYF.

The table lists this clone with a few counts. The rearrangement joins TRBV6-1 to TRBJ2-7; D call uncertain. The CDR3 runs to 13 residues. V was clipped by 6 bases and J by 0 bases, with 9 bases between them. CDR1 is MNHNS and CDR2 is SASEGT in the germline V gene. This chain's CDR3 is CASRDGSSYEQYF. DNA of the CDR3: TGTGCCAGCAGGGACGGTTCCTCCTACGAGCAGTACTTC.

By its share, this clone is medium-sized. The chain has TRBV19 and TRBJ1-5; 8 positions match TRBD1. The CDR3 contains 18 residues. In germline, CDR1 is LNHDA, CDR2 SQIVND (reference sequence). V shed 3 bases and J 0 bases; nucleotides not matched to a gene: 10. Here the CDR3 reads CASSILYRGASSNQPQHF. Here the CDR3 DNA reads TGTGCCAGTAGTATTTTATACAGGGGGGCTAGTAGCAATCAGCCCCAGCATTTT.